Presented here are 23 T cell receptor beta chains from one specimen sequenced in a study of T cell responses to AZD1222 COVID-19 vaccine. Repertoires were generated with immunoSEQ multiplex PCR, while TCRdb's copy carries only in-frame clones and drops some. The profile shows around 190,000 clones, just over 85% of them singletons. Sequenced here: peripheral blood, sampled on day 0 of AZD1222 vaccination. The receptors stem from an adult in good health.

This chain joins TRBV11-3 and TRBJ2-6; a possible D gene is TRBD2 (6 bases). The ends were cut back, 1 base at V and 3 bases at J, with 7 bases in the middle. Per the germline V gene, CDR1 is SGHNT and CDR2 is YENEEA. The CDR3 covers 15 residues. CDR3 in amino acids: CASSLGRGGANVLTF. CDR3 nucleotide sequence: TGTGCCAGCAGCTTAGGGAGGGGTGGGGCCAACGTCCTGACTTTC.

This clone was seen once. The rearrangement joins TRBV12-3 or TRBV12-4 to TRBJ1-5; D remains unclear. The CDR3 spans 13 residues. Trimming removed 2 bases at V and 7 bases at J, with 9 bases between. Written as DNA, the CDR3 is TGTGCCAGCAGTTTAAGCAACGGGCAGCCCCAGCATTTT. It yields the protein CASSLSNGQPQHF.

The rearrangement links TRBV11-1 to TRBJ2-1, with 8 bases fitting TRBD2. Germline CDR1 is SGHAT and CDR2 is FQDESV (reference sequence). The CDR3 sequence is 16 residues long. Trimming cost V 5 bases and J 3 bases; bases outside gene matches: 9. CDR3 in DNA: TGTGCCAGCAGCCGTTTAGCGGGAACTGGCTACAATGAGCAGTTCTTC. Translating gives CASSRLAGTGYNEQFF.

The chain links TRBV7-2 to TRBJ1-5; 9 nucleotides line up with TRBD1. The CDR3 sequence is 15 residues long. Unmatched junction bases numbered 7, after V lost 3 bases and J lost 7 bases. Germline assignment: CDR1 SGHTA and CDR2 FQGNSA. The CDR3 DNA is TGTGCCAGCAGCTTTACCGGGACAGGGCGCCAGCCCCAGCATTTT. Its protein product is CASSFTGTGRQPQHF. The whole variable domain, remainder taken from reference TRBV7-2 and TRBJ1-5, is GAGVSQSPSNKVTEKGKDVELRCDPISGHTALYWYRQSLGQGLEFLIYFQGNSAPDKSGLPSDRFSAERTGGSVSTLTIQRTQQEDSAVYLCASSFTGTGRQPQHFGDGTRLSIL.

The V gene is TRBV20-1, the J gene TRBJ1-2; 7 bases are a match to TRBD1. Trimming took 6 bases from V and 8 from J; bases not matched to a gene: 6. The CDR3 has 11 amino acids. CDR1 and CDR2 from the germline V gene are DFQATT and SNEGSKA (reference sequence). CDR3 in amino acids: CSATTGAGYTF. The CDR3 coding sequence is TGCAGTGCAACAACAGGGGCCGGCTACACCTTC.

This clone was seen a single time. J is TRBJ2-2 and V is TRBV9; 9 positions match TRBD1. CDR3 length equals 17 residues. Germline trimming cut 0 bases from V and 1 base from J; bases unmatched to any gene: 4. Germline loops: CDR1 SGDLS, CDR2 YYNGEE. CDR3 in DNA: TGTGCCAGCAGCGTAGCCCCGGGACAGGGGAACACCGGGGAGCTGTTTTTT. It specifies CASSVAPGQGNTGELFF. The whole variable domain, remainder taken from reference TRBV9 and TRBJ2-2, is DSGVTQTPKHLITATGQRVTLRCSPRSGDLSVYWYQQSLDQGLQFLIQYYNGEERAKGNILERFSAQQFPDLHSELNLSSLELGDSALYFCASSVAPGQGNTGELFFGEGSRLTVL.

The rearrangement links TRBV5-1 to TRBJ1-6; D ambiguous. The germline CDR1 and CDR2 sequences are SGHRS and YFSETQ. The CDR3 has 16 amino acids. The ends were cut back, 3 bases at V and 7 bases at J, with 17 bases in the middle. CDR3 residues: CASSWTTPELNSPLHF. CDR3 nucleotide sequence: TGCGCCAGCAGCTGGACCACACCAGAATTAAATTCACCCCTCCACTTT. Looking up the rest from reference TRBV5-1 and TRBJ1-6 gives the full variable domain: KAGVTQTPRYLIKTRGQQVTLSCSPISGHRSVSWYQQTPGQGLQFLFEYFSETQRNKGNFPGRFSGRQFSNSRSEMNVSTLELGDSALYLCASSWTTPELNSPLHFGNGTRLTVT.

The sample holds one count of this clone. V gene TRBV28 combines with J gene TRBJ2-5; D is uncertain. This CDR3 is 19 amino acids long. The germline V and J ends were trimmed by 3 bases and 5 bases, with 28 bases remaining between them. Germline CDR1 is MDHEN and CDR2 is SYDVKM. The DNA of the CDR3 is TGTGCCAGCAGTTTGGGATCCCTTCCTTCACGGACCGCGGAGGAGACCCAGTACTTC. This codes for CASSLGSLPSRTAEETQYF. Using reference TRBV28 and TRBJ2-5 for the parts outside the CDR3, the full variable domain is DVKVTQSSRYLVKRTGEKVFLECVQDMDHENMFWYRQDPGLGLRLIYFSYDVKMKEKGDIPEGYSVSREKKERFSLILESASTNQTSMYLCASSLGSLPSRTAEETQYFGPGTRLLVL.

V usage is TRBV6-4 and J usage is TRBJ1-4, with D possibly matching TRBD1 (6 bases). CDR1 is MRHNA and CDR2 is SNTAGT in the germline V gene. The CDR3 is 19 amino acids. V lost 0 bases and J 1 base, leaving 18 bases between the germline ends. CDR3 coding DNA: TGTGCCAGCAGTGACTCCTGGAGGGGGGAGCCGCAAACTAATGAAAAACTGTTTTTT. Amino acids: CASSDSWRGEPQTNEKLFF.

There are a few counts of this clone. V gene TRBV4-1 combines with J gene TRBJ1-3; 9 nucleotides align to TRBD1. Trimming took 1 base from V and 5 from J; bases not matched to a gene: 6. The CDR3 covers 16 residues. CDR1 is MGHRA, CDR2 YSYEKL, per germline. CDR3 sequence: CASSQAGDRERNTIYF. CDR3 DNA sequence: TGCGCCAGCAGCCAAGCGGGGGACAGGGAGAGAAACACCATATATTTT.

The rearrangement joins TRBV27 to TRBJ2-4; D is unclear. Deletions cut 5 bases from V and 7 bases from J, with 12 bases between. The CDR3 is made up of 13 amino acids. Germline V gene sequence: CDR1 MNHEY, CDR2 SMNVEV (reference sequence). CDR3 sequence reads: CASSTTLRNIQYF. The DNA for the CDR3 is TGTGCCAGCAGTACAACCCTTCGGAACATTCAGTACTTC.

The chain carries TRBV6-5 and TRBJ2-5; possibly TRBD2 for D (7 bases). Trimming shortened V by 3 bases and J by 0 bases, and 14 bases separated the two germline ends. From germline, CDR1 is MNHEY and CDR2 SVGAGI. CDR3 length: 16 amino acids. The chain's CDR3 is CASSYLGGQYQETQYF. As DNA, the CDR3 is TGTGCCAGCAGTTATCTCGGGGGGCAGTACCAAGAGACCCAGTACTTC.

The CDR3 loop reads CASSQELAKNIQYF. The CDR3 DNA follows: TGTGCCAGCAGCCAAGAACTAGCCAAAAACATTCAGTACTTC. This chain joins TRBV4-2 and TRBJ2-4; D uncertain. The CDR3 is made up of 14 amino acids. Germline lookup yields CDR1 LGHNA and CDR2 YNFKEQ. V lost 0 bases, J lost 0 bases, and 3 bases lay in between.

The CDR3 DNA reads as TGTGCCAGCATCCCGGGGGGGGGAATGAACACTGAAGCTTTCTTT. This gives the protein CASIPGGGMNTEAFF. V usage is TRBV28 and J usage is TRBJ1-1; tentatively, D is TRBD1 (5 bases). Trimming removed 7 bases at V and 0 bases at J, with 15 bases between. The CDR3 extends over 15 amino acids. The V gene's germline CDR1 is MDHEN and CDR2 SYDVKM.

The chain uses TRBV5-4 and TRBJ2-1; the D is unclear. The CDR3 length is 14 residues. Trimming stripped 4 bases from V and 7 bases from J, with 15 bases between. Germline CDR1 reads SGHNT; CDR2 reads YYREEE (reference sequence). The CDR3 sequence: CASSLDQNPNEQFF. The CDR3 nucleotides are TGTGCCAGCAGCCTGGACCAGAATCCAAATGAGCAGTTCTTC.

The chain employs TRBV29-1 and TRBJ2-7; TRBD1 matches 10 bases. Germline V CDR1 and CDR2: SQVTM, ANQGSEA. The CDR3 contains 14 residues. V shed 6 bases and J 5 bases; nucleotides not matched to a gene: 10. The chain's CDR3 is CSVGPGQGVNEQYF. In nucleotides, the CDR3 is TGCAGCGTCGGTCCCGGACAGGGGGTCAACGAGCAGTACTTC.

The CDR3 DNA reads as TGCAGCGTTGCGCCGACAGGGAACACTGAAGCTTTCTTT. Translating it yields CSVAPTGNTEAFF. The J gene is TRBJ1-1, the V gene TRBV29-1; possible D gene TRBD1, 6 bases. CDR1 SQVTM and CDR2 ANQGSEA come from the germline V gene. CDR3 length: 13 amino acids. The ends were cut back, 4 bases at V and 1 base at J, with 10 bases in the middle.

The CDR3 here is CASSGGGETQYF. DNA of the CDR3: TGCGCCTCGTCTGGAGGGGGAGAGACCCAGTACTTC. This sequence joins TRBV5-1 and TRBJ2-5; perhaps D is TRBD1 or TRBD2 (6 bases each). The CDR3 covers 12 residues. CDR1 SGHRS and CDR2 YFSETQ come from the germline V gene. V was pared by 10 bases and J by 4 bases, with 14 bases between.

A few counts support this clone. The chain links TRBV28 to TRBJ1-2; 8 bases are a match to TRBD1. Looked up from germline, CDR1 is MDHEN and CDR2 is SYDVKM. The trim removed 4 bases at V and 4 bases at J, leaving 11 bases unmatched. The CDR3 runs to 16 residues. CDR3 sequence: CASSSAKGTGFYGYTF. CDR3 in DNA: TGTGCCAGCAGTTCCGCTAAGGGGACAGGATTCTATGGCTACACCTTC.

The gene calls are TRBV28 and TRBJ1-1; D perhaps matches TRBD1 (5 bases). Germline V CDR1 and CDR2: MDHEN, SYDVKM. The CDR3 totals 13 residues. Trimming left V 3 bases short and J 10 bases short, with 15 bases between. In DNA, the CDR3 is TGTGCCAGCAGTTTTAACGTATTGGGGGGAGCTTTCTTT. The encoded protein is CASSFNVLGGAFF.

The chain uses TRBV9 and TRBJ2-7; TRBD2 aligns across 14 bases. Germline loops: CDR1 SGDLS, CDR2 YYNGEE. This CDR3 has 14 residues. Trimming removed 3 bases from V and 8 bases from J; junction bases left unmatched: 4. CDR3 DNA: TGTGCCAGCAGCGCGGGGACTAGCGGGAGACAGCAGTACTTC. As protein: CASSAGTSGRQQYF.

The chain couples TRBV15 to TRBJ1-1; D unclear. Germline-derived CDR1 and CDR2 are LNHNV and YYDKDF (reference sequence). V was shortened by 0 bases and J by 4 bases, with 9 bases between the two germline ends. The CDR3 length is 14 residues. The CDR3 protein is CATSRDPRATEAFF. The CDR3 DNA reads as TGTGCCACCAGCAGAGATCCGAGGGCCACTGAAGCTTTCTTT.

The table lists this clone with a few counts. The rearrangement links TRBV9 to TRBJ2-2; tentative D call: TRBD2 (5 bases). Trimming cost V 0 bases and J 8 bases, with 14 bases left between them. The CDR3 length is 15 residues. The germline gives CDR1 SGDLS, CDR2 YYNGEE. The CDR3 DNA is TGTGCCAGCAGCGTAGGAGGGTCAGTCTTAGGGGAGCTGTTTTTT. Translating it yields CASSVGGSVLGELFF.